One and the same sample provided the 13 T cell receptor beta chains below, sequenced in a study of circulating and synovial CD4+ cells in juvenile arthritis (dated by TCRdb to between 2013 and 2015). Library preparation was by the immunoSEQ multiplex PCR assay. The clones in this table, taken by TCRdb from immuneACCESS, are in-frame only. Not every clone is retained; where verified, under half of the shortfall comes from an unresolved V gene, and the cause of the rest is unknown. The sample yields about 32,000 clones; around 93% were counted once. The top ten clones comprise approximately 2.9% of the sample. What was sequenced was CD4+ T cells from blood. These receptors were taken from a human donor with juvenile idiopathic arthritis.

V and J are TRBV29-1 and TRBJ2-1; 12 bases match TRBD2. V shed 4 bases and J 4 bases; nucleotides not matched to a gene: 11. The CDR3 has 17 amino acids. Germline CDR1 SQVTM, CDR2 ANQGSEA. CDR3 coding DNA: TGCAGCGTTGGGAGGGGATTGACTAGCGGGAGATACAATGAGCAGTTCTTC. Translation gives CSVGRGLTSGRYNEQFF.

J is TRBJ2-7 and V is TRBV7-3; maybe TRBD2 (6 bases). V was trimmed by 5 bases and J by 3 bases, leaving 11 bases between them. The length of the CDR3 is 13 residues. Germline V gives CDR1 SGHTA, CDR2 FQGTGA. The CDR3 DNA follows: TGTGCCAGCAGCCGGGGACTGTACTACGAGCAGTACTTC. This encodes CASSRGLYYEQYF.

This chain links TRBV2 with TRBJ2-2, with D possibly matching TRBD1 (6 bases). Germline loops: CDR1 SNHLY, CDR2 FYNNEI. V shed 8 bases and J shed 7 bases, with 11 bases lying between them. The CDR3 spans 12 residues. Written as DNA, the CDR3 is TGTGCCAGCCGACAGGTAGTCGGGGAGCTGTTTTTT. Its translation is CASRQVVGELFF.

This sequence joins TRBV6-1 and TRBJ2-5; 7 bases fit TRBD2. With 5 bases clipped from V and 2 bases from J, the junction kept 5 bases outside the gene matches. CDR1 and CDR2 (germline): MNHNS, SASEGT. This CDR3 is 14 amino acids long. CDR3 nucleotides: TGTGCCAGCAGTACCGGGACTACACAAGAGACCCAGTACTTC. Its protein product is CASSTGTTQETQYF.

Comments on this clone: Distinct nucleotide sequences in the sample also encode this CDR3. The rearrangement joins TRBV18 to TRBJ1-2; no firm D call. CDR3 size: 13 residues. V was trimmed by 3 bases and J by 2 bases, leaving 7 bases between them. In germline, CDR1 is KGHSH, CDR2 LQKENI. CDR3 sequence reads: CASSPDKNYGYTF. The CDR3, as DNA: TGTGCCAGCTCACCCGACAAGAACTATGGCTACACCTTC.

This sequence joins TRBV30 and TRBJ2-4, with 9 bases aligning to TRBD2. This CDR3 is built from 24 residues. The V gene's germline CDR1 is GTSNPN and CDR2 SVGIG (reference sequence). J lost 2 bases, V lost 0 bases, and 29 bases had no gene match. CDR3 sequence: CAWSVSHGRGVKREARVTKNIQYF. CDR3 nucleotide sequence: TGTGCCTGGAGTGTAAGTCACGGAAGGGGAGTCAAGCGGGAGGCACGTGTAACCAAAAACATTCAGTACTTC.

This chain links TRBV28 with TRBJ1-5; tentatively, D is TRBD1 (6 bases). The ends were cut back, 6 bases at V and 3 bases at J, with 15 bases in the middle. The CDR3 loop spans 15 amino acids. CDR1 is MDHEN, CDR2 SYDVKM, per germline. The CDR3 DNA follows: TGTGCCAGCAGCCCAGGGGACGTTATCAATCAGCCCCAGCATTTT. Translation: CASSPGDVINQPQHF.

The chain recombines TRBV7-9 with TRBJ2-7; 7 nucleotides agree with TRBD1. This CDR3 contains 12 residues. The V gene end was trimmed by 2 bases and the J gene end by 7 bases; junction bases not matched to a gene: 2. From germline, CDR1 is SEHNR and CDR2 FQNEAQ (reference sequence). CDR3 in amino acids: CASSLSRGEQYF. The DNA for the CDR3 is TGTGCCAGCAGCTTATCCAGGGGGGAGCAGTACTTC.

The V and J genes are TRBV9 and TRBJ2-1; the match to TRBD1 covers 7 bases. The CDR3 runs to 13 residues. The V gene's germline CDR1 is SGDLS and CDR2 YYNGEE. V shed 3 bases, J shed 7 bases, and the junction held 4 bases outside the gene matches. CDR3 sequence: CASSGYRGNEQFF. In DNA form, the CDR3 reads TGTGCCAGCAGCGGATACAGGGGAAATGAGCAGTTCTTC.

V is TRBV9 and J is TRBJ2-3, with unresolved D. The CDR3 is 15 residues long. Germline values: CDR1 SGDLS, CDR2 YYNGEE. V lost 0 bases and J lost 8, with 16 bases in between. Here the CDR3 reads CASSVASSWVSTQYF. CDR3 nucleotides: TGTGCCAGCAGCGTAGCTAGTAGCTGGGTATCTACGCAGTATTTT.

The chain links TRBV5-1 to TRBJ2-1, with 8 bases fitting TRBD2. The CDR3 contains 14 residues. The germline V gene encodes CDR1 SGHRS and CDR2 YFSETQ. The trim removed 5 bases at V and 6 bases at J, leaving 7 bases unmatched. The chain's CDR3 is CASRGGRTLNEQFF. The CDR3 bases are TGCGCCAGCAGGGGCGGGAGGACCCTCAATGAGCAGTTCTTC.

In regard to this clone: Other DNA sequences within the sample encode an identical CDR3. The chain carries TRBV20-1 and TRBJ2-7; 7 nucleotides line up with TRBD2. V was pared by 3 bases and J by 7 bases, with 3 bases of the junction left unmatched. The length of the CDR3 is 11 residues. Per germline, CDR1 DFQATT and CDR2 SNEGSKA (reference sequence). CDR3 loop: CSASGRPEQYF. Written as DNA, the CDR3 is TGCAGTGCTAGCGGGAGGCCTGAGCAGTACTTC.

V and J are TRBV4-2 and TRBJ2-1; 9 nucleotides line up with TRBD2. Trimming cost V 1 base and J 10 bases; bases outside gene matches: 11. Germline V lookup: CDR1 LGHNA, CDR2 YNFKEQ. This CDR3 comprises 16 residues. The CDR3 nucleotides are TGTGCCAGCAGCCAAGGGGGTAGCGGGAGTCATCGGGAGCAGTTCTTC. It codes for CASSQGGSGSHREQFF.